These T cell receptor beta chains were read from a single sample in a study of T cells in Graves' hyperthyroidism and ophthalmopathy. TCRdb recomputed calls from the multiplex PCR reads with MiXCR, one row per CDR3 protein. This sample has 250,000 or so distinct CDR3 sequences, with roughly 15% found just once. The sequencing sample was made of blood. The receptors originated from a woman aged 45 to 65 with Graves' hyperthyroidism that later progressed to Graves' ophthalmopathy. Both conserved end residues are part of each CDR3. The D gene is left open where the match is weak. Rows give clone size only sometimes, using once, few, many, or a class for an expanded clone.

TGTGCCATCAGTGACCCGGGACTAGCGGGAGCGTACACCGGGGAGCTGTTTTTT | CAISDPGLAGAYTGELFF | TRBJ2-2 | TRBV10-3 | few | TRBD2
TGTGCCAGCAGGGAACAGGGTTACTCTGGAAACACCATATATTTT | CASREQGYSGNTIYF | TRBJ1-3 | TRBV28 | few | NA
TGTGTCAGCAACTCAGGGCTCCCCTCTGGAAACACCATATATTTT | CVSNSGLPSGNTIYF | TRBJ1-3 | TRBV7-8 | NA | NA
TGTGCCAGCAGTCGACAGCAACTAAACACCGGGGAGCTGTTTTTT | CASSRQQLNTGELFF | TRBJ2-2 | TRBV6-1 | few | NA
TGTGCCAGCAGCTCTACAGGGGGCTCGGATACGCAGTATTTT | CASSSTGGSDTQYF | TRBJ2-3 | TRBV7-6 | many | TRBD1
TGTGCCAGCAGCTATAGCCGACTAGCCTCCTACAATGAGCAGTTCTTC | CASSYSRLASYNEQFF | TRBJ2-1 | TRBV7-9 | many | TRBD2
TGTGCCAGCACCTCTCAGGGGAACACTGAAGCTTTCTTT | CASTSQGNTEAFF | TRBJ1-1 | TRBV13 | many | NA
TGCAGTGCTAGGGCCGGGGGTCCCCCAGATACGCAGTATTTT | CSARAGGPPDTQYF | TRBJ2-3 | TRBV20-1 | NA | NA
TGTGCCAGCAGTTCCACGGACAGGAGATACAATGAGCAGTTCTTC | CASSSTDRRYNEQFF | TRBJ2-1 | TRBV28 | many | TRBD1
TGCGCCAGCAGCTTGGGTCCGGGGCATGGAACTGAAGCTTTCTTT | CASSLGPGHGTEAFF | TRBJ1-1 | TRBV5-1 | many | NA
TGTGCCAGCAGTTATTGGTTTGACAGGGGGTGGATCAGTGGGGCCAACGTCCTGACTTTC | CASSYWFDRGWISGANVLTF | TRBJ2-6 | TRBV28 | many | TRBD1
TGTGCCAGTAGTATTAGGAAAGGATACGAGCCCCAGCATTTT | CASSIRKGYEPQHF | TRBJ1-5 | TRBV19 | NA | NA
TGTGCCAGCAGCGCTACAGGGGGCGCAGGAGACGAGCAGTACTTC | CASSATGGAGDEQYF | TRBJ2-7 | TRBV9 | many | TRBD1
TGCGCCAGCAGCTCCGGCCGTGGCGGAGACTACTACAATGAGCAGTTCTTC | CASSSGRGGDYYNEQFF | TRBJ2-1 | TRBV5-1 | many | NA
TGTGCCAGCAGACACAGTAGTAGCAATCAGCCCCAGCATTTT | CASRHSSSNQPQHF | TRBJ1-5 | TRBV6-1 | many | NA
TGTGCCAGCAGTCCCACTAGGCGGGAGATGGTCACAGATACGCAGTATTTT | CASSPTRREMVTDTQYF | TRBJ2-3 | TRBV2 | many | TRBD2
TGTGCCAGTAGTATAGGAGGGCTAGGCTACGAGCAGTACTTC | CASSIGGLGYEQYF | TRBJ2-7 | TRBV19 | NA | NA
TGCGCCAGCAGCCAAGACCGGGACAGCTATACGCAGTATTTT | CASSQDRDSYTQYF | TRBJ2-3 | TRBV4-1 | NA | TRBD1
TGCGCCAGCAGCTTCTCAACTAGCGGGGGGAATGAGCAGTTCTTC | CASSFSTSGGNEQFF | TRBJ2-1 | TRBV5-1 | few | TRBD2
TGTGCCAGCAGCTCCCAGGACAGGGACCTCAACAATGAGCAGTTCTTC | CASSSQDRDLNNEQFF | TRBJ2-1 | TRBV7-9 | few | TRBD1
TGTGCCAGCTCACCGGGACTAGCGGACGAGCAGTACTTC | CASSPGLADEQYF | TRBJ2-7 | TRBV18 | few | TRBD2
TGTGCCAGCCGTCGGGAATTTTATCAGCCCCAGCATTTT | CASRREFYQPQHF | TRBJ1-5 | TRBV28 | many | NA
TGTGCCAGCAGTGAAGCGCTTGGGGAAAGCTTTCACTACGAGCAGTACTTC | CASSEALGESFHYEQYF | TRBJ2-7 | TRBV2 | many | NA
TGCGCCAACAGCTCGACAGGGGGCGCCCAGAACACTGAAGCTTTCTTT | CANSSTGGAQNTEAFF | TRBJ1-1 | TRBV5-1 | few | TRBD1
TGCAGCGTTTTGGGACAGGGGGGTGAAAAACTGTTTTTT | CSVLGQGGEKLFF | TRBJ1-4 | TRBV29-1 | few | TRBD1
TGTGCCAGCAGGAACCCGGGGACAGGCACTGAAGCTTTCTTT | CASRNPGTGTEAFF | TRBJ1-1 | TRBV27 | many | TRBD1
TGCAGCGTCAGCGGAAGCTCCTACAATGAGCAGTTCTTC | CSVSGSSYNEQFF | TRBJ2-1 | TRBV29-1 | many | NA
TGTGCCAGTAGTATTCGACTTAGCACATACAATGAGCAGTTCTTC | CASSIRLSTYNEQFF | TRBJ2-1 | TRBV19 | few | NA
TGTGCCAGCAGTTTATTTCCCGGGACAAGCTATAGCAATCAGCCCCAGCATTTT | CASSLFPGTSYSNQPQHF | TRBJ1-5 | TRBV28 | many | NA
TGCAGTGCTAGAGAGGTAGCGGGAGGTCAACACTCCTACAATGAGCAGTTCTTC | CSAREVAGGQHSYNEQFF | TRBJ2-1 | TRBV20-1 | NA | TRBD2
TGTGCCATCGAACAATCCTACAATGAGCAGTTCTTC | CAIEQSYNEQFF | TRBJ2-1 | TRBV6-1 | many | NA
TGCGCCAGCAGCCGGACTAGCGGGAGGCAGGAGCAGTACTTC | CASSRTSGRQEQYF | TRBJ2-7 | TRBV5-1 | many | TRBD2
TGCAGTGCTTGCGGGAGGGAGACCTACAATGAGCAGTTCTTC | CSACGRETYNEQFF | TRBJ2-1 | TRBV20-1 | few | TRBD2
TGTGCCAGCAGCTTACCCTTGAGAAAGCAGTTCTTC | CASSLPLRKQFF | TRBJ2-1 | TRBV11-2 | many | NA
TGTGCCAGCAGCTTAGGGCAGGTGGGCTCCTACGAGCAGTACTTC | CASSLGQVGSYEQYF | TRBJ2-7 | TRBV11-1 | many | NA
TGTGCCAGCAGTTTTGGGGGCGCGGAGACCCAGTACTTC | CASSFGGAETQYF | TRBJ2-5 | TRBV27 | many | NA
TGTGCCAGCAGTTTAAATCTAGGGGGTGAGACCCAGTACTTC | CASSLNLGGETQYF | TRBJ2-5 | TRBV28 | many | NA
TGTGCCAGCACGCCGGGGAACTATGGCTACACCTTC | CASTPGNYGYTF | TRBJ1-2 | TRBV28 | many | NA
TGTGCCAGCAGTGTGGTGGCTGGAAACACCATATATTTT | CASSVVAGNTIYF | TRBJ1-3 | TRBV6-1 | NA | NA
TGCAGTGCGGTCAGAGTAGCCAAAAACATTCAGTACTTC | CSAVRVAKNIQYF | TRBJ2-4 | TRBV20-1 | many | NA
TGCGCCAGCAGTCAGGTTGGATCCTACGAGCAGTACTTC | CASSQVGSYEQYF | TRBJ2-7 | TRBV5-1 | many | NA
TGTGCCAGCAGTTTAGTCGACAGGGGCCCCTACGAGCAGTACTTC | CASSLVDRGPYEQYF | TRBJ2-7 | TRBV27 | many | TRBD1
TGTGCCAGCAAAGGGGACGACACAGATACGCAGTATTTT | CASKGDDTDTQYF | TRBJ2-3 | TRBV6-1 | many | NA